This T cell receptor (beta chain) was observed in a study of blood T cell repertoires in COVID-19. CDR3 length equals 12 residues. Trimming removed 2 bases from V and 5 bases from J, with 5 bases in between. Some clones are missing from TCRdb's copy, which holds only in-frame ones; the method was immunoSEQ multiplex PCR. The data hold roughly 250,000 clones, with around 81% observed a single time. This chain uses TRBV12-3 or TRBV12-4 with TRBJ2-3; D unresolved. The origin of this receptor is a woman aged 55 to 70 with active or convalescent COVID-19. Source material: peripheral blood. The CDR3 sequence is CASSLWQDTQYF. DNA of the CDR3: TGTGCCAGCAGTTTATGGCAAGATACGCAGTATTTT.